This T cell receptor (beta chain) derives from a study of T cell repertoires in cytomegalovirus infection. Findings and limits, study-wide: There were carriers of CMV plus the relevant HLA, and cumulative public TCR beta family frequency identified them.

The CDR3 covers 16 residues. Trimming left V 2 bases short and J 0 bases short, with 11 bases between. CDR1 MNHNY and CDR2 SVGAGI come from the germline V gene (reference sequence). Details on this clonotype: Its antigen is unidentified.

Via MiXCR, TCRdb re-called the reads, giving one row per CDR3 protein. The top ten hold roughly 12% of the sample, which has about 350,000 distinct CDR3 sequences, nearly 35% seen once. This sequence joins TRBV6-6 and TRBJ2-4; D tentatively reads TRBD1 or TRBD2 (5 bases each). The material sequenced was cultured PBMCs, taken from culture after CMV antigen stimulation. This TCR was sampled from a human donor in good health (CMV status not recorded). Some clones in this sample may be carry-over from other donors' samples. The CDR3 sequence is CASSYTGTLAKNIQYF. CDR3 nucleotides: TGTGCCAGCAGTTACACCGGGACCTTAGCCAAAAACATTCAGTACTTC.